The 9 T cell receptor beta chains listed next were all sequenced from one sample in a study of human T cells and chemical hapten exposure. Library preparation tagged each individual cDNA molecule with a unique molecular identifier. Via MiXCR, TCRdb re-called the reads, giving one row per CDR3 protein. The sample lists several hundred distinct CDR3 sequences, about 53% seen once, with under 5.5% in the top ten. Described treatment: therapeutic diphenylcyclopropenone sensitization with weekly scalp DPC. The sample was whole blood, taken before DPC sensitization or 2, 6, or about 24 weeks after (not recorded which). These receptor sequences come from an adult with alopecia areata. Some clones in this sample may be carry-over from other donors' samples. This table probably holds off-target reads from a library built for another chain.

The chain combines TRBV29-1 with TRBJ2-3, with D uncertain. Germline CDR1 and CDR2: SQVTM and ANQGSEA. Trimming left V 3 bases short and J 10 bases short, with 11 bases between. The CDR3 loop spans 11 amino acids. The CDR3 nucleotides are TGCAGCGTTGACCCCCCTCCGCCGCAGTATTTT. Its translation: CSVDPPPPQYF.

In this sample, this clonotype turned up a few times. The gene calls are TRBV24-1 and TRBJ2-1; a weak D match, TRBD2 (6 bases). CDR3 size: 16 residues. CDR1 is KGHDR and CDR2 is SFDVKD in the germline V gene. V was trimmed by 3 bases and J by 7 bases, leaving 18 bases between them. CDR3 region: CATSDPLSGAPNEQFF. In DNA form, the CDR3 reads TGTGCCACCAGTGATCCCCTTAGCGGTGCGCCGAATGAGCAGTTCTTC.

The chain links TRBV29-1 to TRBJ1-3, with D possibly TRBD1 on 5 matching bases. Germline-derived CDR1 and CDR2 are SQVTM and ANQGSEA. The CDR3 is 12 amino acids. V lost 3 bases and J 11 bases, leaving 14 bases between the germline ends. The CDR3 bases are TGCAGCGTTGAGGCGCAGGGAGGCTCCATATATTTT. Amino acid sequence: CSVEAQGGSIYF.

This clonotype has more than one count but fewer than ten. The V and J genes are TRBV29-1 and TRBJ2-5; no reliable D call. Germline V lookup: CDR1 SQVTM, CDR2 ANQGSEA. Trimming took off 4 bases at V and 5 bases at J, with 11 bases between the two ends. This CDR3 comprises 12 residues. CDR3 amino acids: CSVALPGETQYF. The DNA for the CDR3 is TGCAGCGTTGCCCTACCCGGTGAGACCCAGTACTTC. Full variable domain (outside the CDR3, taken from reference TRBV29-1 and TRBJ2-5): SAVISQKPSRDICQRGTSLTIQCQVDSQVTMMFWYRQQPGQSLTLIATANQGSEATYESGFVIDKFPISRPNLTFSTLTVSNMSPEDSSIYLCSVALPGETQYFGPGTRLLVL.

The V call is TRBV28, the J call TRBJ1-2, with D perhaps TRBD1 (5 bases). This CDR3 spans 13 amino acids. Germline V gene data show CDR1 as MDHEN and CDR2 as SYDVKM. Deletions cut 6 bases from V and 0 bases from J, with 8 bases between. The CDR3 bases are TGTGCCAGCAGACCAGGGTCTAACTATGGCTACACCTTC. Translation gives CASRPGSNYGYTF.

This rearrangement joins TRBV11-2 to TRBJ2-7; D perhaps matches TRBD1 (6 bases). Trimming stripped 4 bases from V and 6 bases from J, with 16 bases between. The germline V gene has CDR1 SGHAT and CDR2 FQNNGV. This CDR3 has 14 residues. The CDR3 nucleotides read TGTGCCAGCAGCTCAGGGACACCCTCCGGCGAGCAGTACTTC. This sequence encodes CASSSGTPSGEQYF.

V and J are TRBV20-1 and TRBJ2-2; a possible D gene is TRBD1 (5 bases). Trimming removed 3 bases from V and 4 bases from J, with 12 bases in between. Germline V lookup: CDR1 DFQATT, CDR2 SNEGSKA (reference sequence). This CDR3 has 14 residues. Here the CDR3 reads CSARPTRGTGELFF. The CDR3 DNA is TGCAGTGCTAGGCCAACAAGGGGCACCGGGGAGCTGTTTTTT.

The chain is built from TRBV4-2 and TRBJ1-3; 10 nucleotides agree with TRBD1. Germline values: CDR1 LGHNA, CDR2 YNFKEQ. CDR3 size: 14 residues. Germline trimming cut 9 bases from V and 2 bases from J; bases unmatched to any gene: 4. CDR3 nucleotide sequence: TGTGCCAGGTCGGGGACAGGGGCTGGAAACACCATATATTTT. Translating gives CARSGTGAGNTIYF.

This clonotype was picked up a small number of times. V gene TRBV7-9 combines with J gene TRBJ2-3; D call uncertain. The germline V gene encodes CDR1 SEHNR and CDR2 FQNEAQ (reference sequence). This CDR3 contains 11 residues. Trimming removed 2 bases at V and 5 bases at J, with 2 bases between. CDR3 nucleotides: TGTGCCAGCAGCTTAAGAGATACGCAGTATTTT. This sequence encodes CASSLRDTQYF.